Below, 13 T cell receptor beta chains from the same sample are listed, as sequenced in a study of blood T cell repertoires in COVID-19. Clones were read by immunoSEQ multiplex PCR, and TCRdb kept only the in-frame ones, dropping some. Of some 130,000 clones in the sample, around 86% were seen once. Sequencing used PBMCs or T cells enriched from blood (not recorded which). Source of these receptors: a man aged 50 to 60 who had recovered from COVID-19.

The V gene is TRBV4-3, the J gene TRBJ1-5, with TRBD1 as a possible D gene (6 bases). The germline gives CDR1 LGHNA, CDR2 YSLEER. This CDR3 spans 16 amino acids. Trimming removed 0 bases at V and 1 base at J, with 10 bases between. The CDR3 protein is CASSQDRGFSNQPQHF. The CDR3 nucleotides are TGCGCCAGCAGCCAAGACAGGGGTTTCAGCAATCAGCCCCAGCATTTT.

This clone was picked up a small number of times. The V call is TRBV5-1, the J call TRBJ1-2, with TRBD1 matching 9 bases. Germline values: CDR1 SGHRS, CDR2 YFSETQ. This CDR3 contains 16 residues. The V and J ends lost 4 bases and 0 bases, in that order; junction bases with no gene match: 7. The CDR3 region has the DNA TGCGCCAGCAGCCCAGGACAGGGGCTGTCTAACTATGGCTACACCTTC. Residues: CASSPGQGLSNYGYTF.

The chain combines TRBV9 with TRBJ1-2, with 8 bases lining up with TRBD1. CDR1 and CDR2 from the germline V gene are SGDLS and YYNGEE. The CDR3 runs 15 residues. V trimming: 3 bases; J trimming: 3 bases; junction bases outside the gene matches: 7. The CDR3 sequence is CASSEGQGRDYGYTF. CDR3 nucleotides: TGTGCCAGCAGCGAAGGACAGGGTAGGGACTATGGCTACACCTTC.

The rearrangement joins TRBV19 to TRBJ1-5, with D tentatively TRBD1 (6 bases). The V end lost 4 bases, the J end lost 4 bases, and 11 bases lay between the germline ends. Germline V gene lookup returns CDR1 LNHDA and CDR2 SQIVND (reference sequence). There are 14 residues in the CDR3. CDR3 in DNA: TGTGCCAGTAGTAGCCAGGGGAAAAATCAGCCCCAGCATTTT. Translation: CASSSQGKNQPQHF.

The V and J genes are TRBV15 and TRBJ1-3; 8 nucleotides agree with TRBD1. This CDR3 is 20 amino acids long. Germline V gives CDR1 LNHNV, CDR2 YYDKDF (reference sequence). The J segment lost 3 bases and the V segment lost 4 bases, leaving 20 bases of the junction unmatched. Here the CDR3 DNA reads TGTGCCACCAGCACCCAATTCTTGCGGAACAGGGGGACAAGTGGAAACACCATATATTTT. Translation: CATSTQFLRNRGTSGNTIYF.

The DNA for the CDR3 is TGCGCCAGCAGCCAACAGATGGGACAGGGCTCCTACAATGAGCAGTTCTTC. Its protein is CASSQQMGQGSYNEQFF. V is TRBV4-3 and J is TRBJ2-1; TRBD1 agrees at 9 bases. CDR1 is LGHNA, CDR2 YSLEER, per germline. The J segment lost 0 bases and the V segment lost 2 bases, leaving 5 bases of the junction unmatched. The CDR3 consists of 17 residues.

The chain employs TRBV6-5 and TRBJ1-6, with 9 bases matching TRBD1. The ends lost 6 bases at V and 10 bases at J; junction bases unmatched: 7. CDR1 is MNHEY, CDR2 SVGAGI, per germline. The CDR3 runs 14 residues. CDR3 residues: CASRAGTGYSPLHF. DNA for the CDR3: TGTGCCAGCAGAGCCGGGACAGGGTACTCACCCCTCCACTTT.

J is TRBJ2-5 and V is TRBV5-5; 9 positions agree with TRBD1. Trimming took 5 bases from V and 4 from J; bases not matched to a gene: 9. Per the germline V gene, CDR1 is SGHKS and CDR2 is YYEKEE (reference sequence). CDR3 length: 15 amino acids. The CDR3 DNA follows: TGTGCCAGCAGTCTCCTCGCGGACAGGGGAGAGACCCAGTACTTC. Protein product: CASSLLADRGETQYF.

J is TRBJ1-5 and V is TRBV7-2; 7 bases are a match to TRBD1. CDR1 SGHTA and CDR2 FQGNSA come from the germline V gene. This CDR3 is built from 18 residues. After removal of 2 bases from V and 0 bases from J, the junction contained 10 bases not matched to a gene. This chain's CDR3 is CASSLYGGTVYSNQPQHF. The CDR3 DNA follows: TGTGCCAGCAGCTTATACGGCGGGACAGTTTATAGCAATCAGCCCCAGCATTTT.

This sequence joins TRBV9 and TRBJ1-1, with 7 positions matching TRBD1. The CDR3 spans 15 residues. Germline CDR1 is SGDLS and CDR2 is YYNGEE. J gave up 4 bases and V 5 bases, and 11 bases lay outside the gene matches. CDR3 protein: CASRPFRGKSTEAFF. CDR3 coding DNA: TGTGCCAGCAGGCCGTTCAGGGGGAAGTCCACTGAAGCTTTCTTT.

This clone was observed a few times. The genes are TRBV27 and TRBJ1-1, with 8 bases aligning to TRBD1. The ends lost 5 bases at V and 2 bases at J; junction bases unmatched: 13. The CDR3 sequence is 17 residues long. The germline CDR1 and CDR2 sequences are MNHEY and SMNVEV (reference sequence). The CDR3 loop is CASSLRQGYGANTEAFF. CDR3 nucleotides: TGTGCCAGCAGTCTGAGACAGGGGTATGGGGCTAACACTGAAGCTTTCTTT.

The chain combines TRBV19 with TRBJ1-1; D might be TRBD1 (5 bases). V was shortened by 6 bases and J by 1 base, with 12 bases between the two germline ends. Germline values: CDR1 LNHDA, CDR2 SQIVND (reference sequence). The CDR3 covers 14 residues. CDR3 region: CASRDDRKNTEAFF. In nucleotides, the CDR3 is TGTGCCAGTAGAGATGACAGAAAGAACACTGAAGCTTTCTTT.

The chain links TRBV6-5 to TRBJ1-1; D is possibly TRBD1 (5 bases). CDR1 and CDR2 from the germline V gene are MNHEY and SVGAGI. Deletions cut 2 bases from V and 4 bases from J, with 8 bases between. The CDR3 extends over 13 amino acids. CDR3 nucleotides: TGTGCCAGCAGTTACCCCGGGGGCACTGAAGCTTTCTTT. This gives the protein CASSYPGGTEAFF.